The 17 T cell receptor beta chains reported below all come from one sample, sequenced in a study of identical twins. MiXCR was run by TCRdb on the 5' RACE reads, yielding one entry per CDR3 protein. This sample has about 290,000 distinct CDR3 sequences, with roughly 9.7% found just once. The sample also formed part of further work on yellow fever vaccine responses in identical twins.

Input material: CD8+ T cells sorted from blood. The receptors shown here come from a woman under 30 in good health.

This clonotype was counted between two and nine times. The rearrangement uses TRBV20-1 and TRBJ2-1; tentatively, D is TRBD1 (5 bases). The V end was cut by 2 bases, the J end by 8 bases, with 16 bases between. The CDR3 has 14 residues. Germline V gene data show CDR1 as DFQATT and CDR2 as SNEGSKA (reference sequence). In DNA, the CDR3 is TGCAGTGCTAGAATTCAGGGTAGGATTGATGAGCAGTTCTTC. This sequence encodes CSARIQGRIDEQFF.

This clonotype has a count of ten or more. The chain combines TRBV29-1 with TRBJ2-1; the match to TRBD2 covers 8 bases. There are 14 residues in the CDR3. V dropped 7 bases and J dropped 8; count of bases not matched to a gene: 13. Germline V gene data show CDR1 as SQVTM and CDR2 as ANQGSEA. This CDR3 reads CSALGDGGGDEQFF. The CDR3 nucleotides read TGCAGCGCCCTTGGCGACGGGGGGGGCGATGAGCAGTTCTTC.

The CDR3 loop reads CASSLVPAGEQYF. CDR3 DNA sequence: TGTGCCAGCAGCTTAGTGCCAGCTGGGGAGCAGTACTTC. The chain combines TRBV7-6 with TRBJ2-7; the D is unclear. Trimming pared 1 base from V and 7 bases from J, leaving 11 bases between. Germline-derived CDR1 and CDR2 are SGHVS and FNYEAQ. The CDR3 spans 13 residues.

This clonotype was counted at least ten times. This chain connects TRBV9 to TRBJ2-7; the D call may be TRBD1 or TRBD2 (6 bases each). The germline V gene encodes CDR1 SGDLS and CDR2 YYNGEE. Trimming shortened V by 3 bases and J by 0 bases, and 13 bases separated the two germline ends. CDR3 length: 15 amino acids. CDR3 sequence: CASSASGGGSYEQYF. In DNA, the CDR3 is TGTGCCAGCAGCGCCTCAGGAGGGGGCTCCTACGAGCAGTACTTC. Using reference TRBV9 and TRBJ2-7 for the parts outside the CDR3, the full variable domain is DSGVTQTPKHLITATGQRVTLRCSPRSGDLSVYWYQQSLDQGLQFLIQYYNGEERAKGNILERFSAQQFPDLHSELNLSSLELGDSALYFCASSASGGGSYEQYFGPGTRLTVT.

This chain connects TRBV3-1 to TRBJ1-1; D is unclear. The CDR3 contains 14 residues. Trimming removed 1 base from V and 0 bases from J, with 6 bases in between. Germline lookup yields CDR1 LGHDT and CDR2 YNNKEL (reference sequence). The DNA for the CDR3 is TGTGCCAGCAGCCAAGCAGGCATGAACACTGAAGCTTTCTTT. Translated: CASSQAGMNTEAFF.

This chain links TRBV19 with TRBJ1-2; D perhaps matches TRBD1 (5 bases). Germline V gene sequence: CDR1 LNHDA, CDR2 SQIVND (reference sequence). V lost 3 bases and J lost 1, with 12 bases in between. The CDR3 totals 15 residues. CDR3 residues: CASSIVQALNYGYTF. CDR3 bases: TGTGCCAGTAGTATCGTACAGGCCCTTAACTATGGCTACACCTTC.

This clonotype came up many times. J is TRBJ2-7 and V is TRBV4-1, with D tentatively TRBD1 (6 bases). Germline assignment: CDR1 MGHRA and CDR2 YSYEKL. This CDR3 contains 15 residues. The V end lost 1 base, the J end lost 4 bases, and 14 bases lay between the germline ends. CDR3 nucleotide sequence: TGCGCCAGCAGCCAAGGTTTCGGGACACCGTACGAGCAGTACTTC. Encoded protein: CASSQGFGTPYEQYF.

V and J are TRBV2 and TRBJ1-1, with D possibly TRBD1 on 6 matching bases. Between the trimmed V and J ends, which lost 10 bases and 1 base, there was a span of 13 bases. Germline CDR1 SNHLY, CDR2 FYNNEI. CDR3 size: 13 residues. CDR3 in DNA: TGTGCCATAAAGGACAGAGCGAACACTGAAGCTTTCTTT. Translation: CAIKDRANTEAFF.

This chain joins TRBV5-6 and TRBJ2-3, with D possibly TRBD2 on 5 matching bases. CDR1 is SGHDT, CDR2 YYEEEE, per germline. The CDR3 length is 15 residues. Trimming took off 0 bases at V and 5 bases at J, with 13 bases between the two ends. In DNA form, the CDR3 reads TGTGCCAGCAGCTTGGGGTCAGGACTGAAAGATACGCAGTATTTT. Its protein is CASSLGSGLKDTQYF.

This clonotype was seen ten or more times. The chain uses TRBV3-1 and TRBJ2-7, with D tentatively TRBD2 (5 bases). The V gene's germline CDR1 is LGHDT and CDR2 YNNKEL (reference sequence). V was clipped by 4 bases and J by 3 bases, with 10 bases between them. CDR3 size: 13 residues. The CDR3 reads CASSPGSNYEQYF. CDR3 nucleotide sequence: TGTGCCAGCAGCCCGGGATCTAACTACGAGCAGTACTTC.

This clonotype showed up just a few times. The genes are TRBV12-3 or TRBV12-4 and TRBJ2-6, with D hard to call. V was clipped by 6 bases and J by 4 bases, with 10 bases between them. The CDR3 covers 14 residues. CDR3 sequence reads: CASSSLPGANVLTF. In DNA form, the CDR3 reads TGTGCCAGCAGCTCCCTGCCGGGGGCCAACGTCCTGACTTTC.

This clonotype has just a few counts. The chain has TRBV7-8 and TRBJ2-5; D is perhaps TRBD2 (6 bases). Per the germline V gene, CDR1 is SGHVS and CDR2 is FQNEAQ. V lost 6 bases and J 9 bases, leaving 23 bases between the germline ends. The CDR3 covers 15 residues. DNA for the CDR3: TGTGCCAGCAGACCCGGGAGCCTTAAGGTCGGGCCCCAGTACTTC. Its protein product is CASRPGSLKVGPQYF.

In this sample, this clonotype turned up many times. This chain joins TRBV20-1 and TRBJ2-5; D uncertain. The germline CDR1 and CDR2 sequences are DFQATT and SNEGSKA (reference sequence). Trimming removed 0 bases at V and 5 bases at J, with 4 bases between. This CDR3 has 11 amino acids. Here the CDR3 reads CSARDRETQYF. The CDR3 DNA reads TGCAGTGCTAGAGATCGGGAGACCCAGTACTTC.

This clonotype was picked up many times. The gene calls are TRBV2 and TRBJ2-7, with D hard to call. Trimming cost V 0 bases and J 7 bases, with 22 bases left between them. Germline CDR1 reads SNHLY; CDR2 reads FYNNEI. This CDR3 region has 17 residues. CDR3 in DNA: TGTGCCAGCAGTGAAGCGCTTCTGAAGGTTGGGCCTAGGGAGCAGTACTTC. It specifies CASSEALLKVGPREQYF.

This clonotype was seen a handful of times. This rearrangement joins TRBV29-1 to TRBJ2-3; D gene ambiguous. Germline loops: CDR1 SQVTM, CDR2 ANQGSEA. V lost 4 bases and J 0 bases, leaving 20 bases between the germline ends. The CDR3 has 17 amino acids. The CDR3 nucleotides read TGCAGCGTTGCATATCCCAGGTTGTGGTCTAGCACAGATACGCAGTATTTT. Translation gives CSVAYPRLWSSTDTQYF.

The V call is TRBV7-9, the J call TRBJ2-7, with a tentative D call TRBD1 (7 bases). The CDR3 covers 13 residues. The V end was cut by 6 bases, the J end by 3 bases, with 12 bases between. Germline values: CDR1 SEHNR, CDR2 FQNEAQ (reference sequence). This chain's CDR3 is CASREGADYEQYF. The CDR3 bases are TGTGCCAGCAGGGAGGGGGCGGACTACGAGCAGTACTTC.

This clonotype came up once. The CDR3, as DNA: TGTGCCAGCAGCTCCCTGACGCGGGGACTAGCGGGCCAAGAGACCCAGTACTTC. Translated, it gives CASSSLTRGLAGQETQYF. The chain employs TRBV21-1 and TRBJ2-5; TRBD2 reflects the table's D call only, with no check against the DNA. TRBV21-1 is designated a pseudogene. The CDR3 sequence is 18 residues long.